The rows below give T cell receptor beta chains drawn from one sample of a study of control samples from healthy donors and cancer patients. The table came from immunoSEQ multiplex PCR; TCRdb's copy has only in-frame clones and leaves some out. Among 75,000 to 90,000 clones listed, roughly 89% were seen once. Sequenced input: PBMCs. The receptors come from a woman in her forties or fifties with colorectal cancer. Both conserved end residues are part of each CDR3. Fields, in order: V gene, clone size, J gene, D gene, CDR3 protein, CDR3 DNA. D genes are given only for firm matches. For some rows the clone size is stated as once, few or many, or as a class when expanded; others skip it.

TRBV7-2,NA,TRBJ1-1,NA,CASSFSYSGPETEAFF,TGTGCCAGCAGCTTCTCTTATTCGGGCCCGGAGACTGAAGCTTTCTTT
TRBV10-3,once,TRBJ1-1,TRBD1,CAITDPETGGNTEAFF,TGTGCCATCACCGACCCAGAGACAGGGGGGAACACTGAAGCTTTCTTT
TRBV6-5,once,TRBJ2-1,TRBD2,CASKLAGVFSNEQFF,TGTGCCAGCAAACTAGCGGGGGTTTTTTCGAATGAGCAGTTCTTC
TRBV2,NA,TRBJ1-2,TRBD1,CASSGTGGAGGYTF,TGTGCCAGCAGTGGAACAGGGGGCGCTGGGGGCTACACCTTC
TRBV3-1/TRBV3-2,NA,TRBJ2-3,NA,CASSQDPRVTDTQYF,TGTGCCAGCAGCCAAGACCCCAGGGTCACAGATACGCAGTATTTT
TRBV4-3,few,TRBJ1-1,NA,CASSQQRITEAFF,TGCGCCAGCAGCCAACAGAGGATCACTGAAGCTTTCTTT
TRBV19,few,TRBJ1-6,NA,CASSTGFSPLHF,TGTGCCAGTAGCACAGGGTTTTCACCCCTCCACTTT
TRBV7-2,NA,TRBJ1-5,NA,CASTLIRGANQPQHF,TGTGCCAGCACCCTCATCAGGGGTGCGAATCAGCCCCAGCATTTT
TRBV6-6,once,TRBJ1-1,TRBD1,CASRQGLNTEAFF,TGTGCCAGCAGACAGGGGCTGAACACTGAAGCTTTCTTT
TRBV6-5,NA,TRBJ1-1,TRBD1,CASSPRTGNTEAFF,TGTGCCAGCAGTCCCCGGACAGGAAACACTGAAGCTTTCTTT
TRBV7-8,NA,TRBJ1-1,NA,CASRPYREGTEAFF,TGTGCCAGCAGACCCTATCGGGAGGGCACTGAAGCTTTCTTT
TRBV9,NA,TRBJ2-3,TRBD1,CASSATGAWGPDTQYF,TGTGCCAGCAGCGCCACAGGGGCCTGGGGCCCAGATACGCAGTATTTT
TRBV5-1,NA,TRBJ2-5,TRBD2,CASFRPGGQETQYF,TGCGCCAGCTTTAGACCGGGGGGCCAAGAGACCCAGTACTTC
TRBV5-1,NA,TRBJ1-2,NA,CASSLDGRAVGGYTF,TGCGCCAGCAGCTTGGATGGAAGGGCCGTAGGTGGCTACACCTTC
TRBV5-1,NA,TRBJ1-1,NA,CASSPTGNTEAFF,TGCGCCAGCAGCCCAACAGGGAACACTGAAGCTTTCTTT
TRBV7-2,NA,TRBJ1-2,NA,CASSFDWEVYGYTF,TGTGCCAGCAGCTTCGACTGGGAGGTCTATGGCTACACCTTC
TRBV5-1,NA,TRBJ1-5,NA,CASSEGSYSNQPQHF,TGCGCCAGCAGCGAAGGAAGCTATAGCAATCAGCCCCAGCATTTT
TRBV2,once,TRBJ1-1,TRBD1,CASSEPETGTEAFF,TGTGCCAGCAGTGAACCGGAGACAGGGACTGAAGCTTTCTTT
TRBV4-3,NA,TRBJ1-3,NA,CASSLDSTGNTIYF,TGCGCCAGCAGCTTAGACAGTACTGGAAACACCATATATTTT
TRBV5-8,once,TRBJ1-2,NA,CASSLGIAYGYTF,TGTGCCAGCAGCTTAGGGATAGCCTATGGCTACACCTTC
TRBV21-1,NA,TRBJ2-5,NA,CASSQGGGVKYF,TGTGCCAGCAGCCAAGGTGGGGGGGTTAAGTACTTC
TRBV2,NA,TRBJ1-1,TRBD1,CASSQGALTTEAFF,TGTGCCAGCAGTCAGGGGGCCCTGACCACTGAAGCTTTCTTT
TRBV30,NA,TRBJ2-2,NA,CAWSEGPLHGELFF,TGTGCCTGGAGCGAGGGACCTCTCCACGGGGAGCTGTTTTTT
TRBV7-9,once,TRBJ2-1,NA,CASSHRVTSYNEQFF,TGTGCCAGCAGCCATAGAGTGACCTCCTACAATGAGCAGTTCTTC
TRBV19,NA,TRBJ1-2,TRBD1,CASSTSGGPGYGYTF,TGTGCCAGTAGTACCTCAGGGGGCCCCGGGTATGGCTACACCTTC
TRBV15,NA,TRBJ1-2,NA,CATSRDSYGYTF,TGTGCCACCAGCAGAGATTCATATGGCTACACCTTC
TRBV15,NA,TRBJ1-2,NA,CATSGRGGIGYTF,TGTGCCACTAGCGGACGTGGGGGTATCGGCTACACCTTC
TRBV5-8,NA,TRBJ2-2,NA,CASSARGIYTGELFF,TGTGCCAGCAGCGCTAGGGGCATTTACACCGGGGAGCTGTTTTTT
TRBV28,NA,TRBJ2-5,NA,CASSLRQVGETQYF,TGTGCCAGCAGCCTCCGACAGGTCGGGGAGACCCAGTACTTC
TRBV20-1,NA,TRBJ2-1,NA,CSIESGNEQFF,TGCAGTATCGAGTCCGGGAATGAGCAGTTCTTC
TRBV7-3,NA,TRBJ2-2,NA,CASSFGQLNTGELFF,TGTGCCAGCAGCTTCGGACAGTTGAACACCGGGGAGCTGTTTTTT
TRBV24-1,NA,TRBJ2-2,NA,CATSDVPDNTGELFF,TGTGCCACCAGTGATGTTCCAGATAACACCGGGGAGCTGTTTTTT
TRBV10-3,NA,TRBJ2-2,NA,CAISDSGTSGTGELFF,TGTGCCATCAGTGATTCCGGGACCAGCGGGACCGGGGAGCTGTTTTTT
TRBV18,NA,TRBJ1-1,TRBD1,CASSPLTGGTEAFF,TGTGCCAGCTCACCCCTGACAGGGGGCACTGAAGCTTTCTTT
TRBV13,NA,TRBJ2-3,NA,CASSSRGSTDTQYF,TGTGCCAGCAGCTCACGAGGAAGCACAGATACGCAGTATTTT
TRBV3-1/TRBV3-2,NA,TRBJ2-2,TRBD1,CASSLTGGTGELFF,TGTGCCAGCAGCCTAACAGGGGGCACCGGGGAGCTGTTTTTT
TRBV19,once,TRBJ2-5,NA,CASSPLTGQETQYF,TGTGCCAGTAGTCCGCTGACTGGCCAAGAGACCCAGTACTTC
TRBV2,once,TRBJ2-2,NA,CASTLGGANTGELFF,TGTGCCAGCACCCTCGGGGGCGCGAATACCGGGGAGCTGTTTTTT
TRBV27,few,TRBJ2-2,NA,CASSLAGLNTGELFF,TGTGCCAGCAGTTTGGCAGGGTTAAACACCGGGGAGCTGTTTTTT
TRBV5-1,NA,TRBJ1-6,NA,CASSISVGSGSPLHF,TGCGCCAGCAGCATCTCGGTGGGCTCCGGTTCACCCCTCCACTTT
TRBV6-6,NA,TRBJ1-6,TRBD1,CASRRQGDPPYSPLHF,TGTGCCAGCAGACGACAGGGTGACCCTCCATATTCACCCCTCCACTTT
TRBV7-2,NA,TRBJ2-5,TRBD2,CASSSSGGARETQYF,TGTGCCAGCAGTTCCAGCGGGGGGGCCCGTGAGACCCAGTACTTC
TRBV27,once,TRBJ1-5,TRBD1,CASSPGQGRGQPQHF,TGTGCCAGCAGTCCAGGACAGGGACGAGGTCAGCCCCAGCATTTT
TRBV4-1,NA,TRBJ2-1,TRBD1,CASSQGPGTGAINEQFF,TGCGCCAGCAGCCAGGGGCCCGGGACAGGGGCGATCAATGAGCAGTTCTTC
TRBV6-4,NA,TRBJ1-2,TRBD1,CASSDSPGQSYGYTF,TGTGCCAGCAGTGACTCCCCGGGACAGTCCTATGGCTACACCTTC
TRBV27,NA,TRBJ1-6,NA,CASSLGAEGNSPLHF,TGTGCCAGCAGTTTAGGGGCGGAAGGGAATTCACCCCTCCACTTT
TRBV6-5,NA,TRBJ1-4,NA,CASSYTEGEKLFF,TGTGCCAGCAGTTACACTGAGGGTGAAAAACTGTTTTTT
TRBV27,NA,TRBJ1-5,TRBD1,CASGQGANNQPQHF,TGTGCCAGCGGACAGGGGGCCAACAATCAGCCCCAGCATTTT
TRBV28,NA,TRBJ2-3,NA,CASSPTVPSTDTQYF,TGTGCCAGCAGCCCGACGGTACCTAGCACAGATACGCAGTATTTT
TRBV15,NA,TRBJ2-5,NA,CATSRDVETQYF,TGTGCCACCAGCAGAGACGTGGAGACCCAGTACTTC
TRBV12-3/TRBV12-4,NA,TRBJ2-1,NA,CASSSGVGEQFF,TGTGCCAGCAGTTCAGGGGTGGGTGAGCAGTTCTTC
TRBV24-1,NA,TRBJ1-2,TRBD1,CATAGTGGANGYTF,TGTGCCACCGCTGGGACAGGGGGCGCGAATGGCTACACCTTC
TRBV21-1,NA,TRBJ2-5,NA,CASSQRQGNGTQYF,TGTGCCAGCAGCCAAAGACAGGGAAACGGGACCCAGTACTTC
TRBV7-6,NA,TRBJ1-1,NA,CASSLTKQGEDTEAFF,TGTGCCAGCAGCTTAACCAAACAGGGTGAGGACACTGAAGCTTTCTTT
TRBV6-1,NA,TRBJ1-1,NA,CASSEMANTEAFF,TGTGCCAGCAGTGAAATGGCTAACACTGAAGCTTTCTTT